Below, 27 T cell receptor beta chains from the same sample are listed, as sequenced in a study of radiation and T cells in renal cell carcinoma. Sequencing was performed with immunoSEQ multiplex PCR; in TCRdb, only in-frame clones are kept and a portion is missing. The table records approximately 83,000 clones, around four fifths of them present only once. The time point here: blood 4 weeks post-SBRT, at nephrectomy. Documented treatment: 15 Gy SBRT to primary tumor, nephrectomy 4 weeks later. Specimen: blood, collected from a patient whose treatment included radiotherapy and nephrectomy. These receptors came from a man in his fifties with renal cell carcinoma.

The CDR3 DNA is TGTGCCAGCAGCGTAGAAAGCGGGAGGGCCTTTGGGGCCAACGTCCTGACTTTC. It encodes CASSVESGRAFGANVLTF. The chain carries TRBV9 and TRBJ2-6; 10 nucleotides agree with TRBD2. Trimming removed 0 bases from V and 3 bases from J; junction bases left unmatched: 6. The CDR3 consists of 18 residues. Germline assignment: CDR1 SGDLS and CDR2 YYNGEE.

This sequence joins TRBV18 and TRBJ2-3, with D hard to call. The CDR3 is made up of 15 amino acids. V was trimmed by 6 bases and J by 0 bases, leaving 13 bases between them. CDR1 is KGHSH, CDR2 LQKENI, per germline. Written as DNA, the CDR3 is TGTGCCAGCTCCCCCTCTGAGACTAGCACAGATACGCAGTATTTT. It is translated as CASSPSETSTDTQYF.

As DNA, the CDR3 is TGTGCCAGCAGTTCTAGCGGGAGAGGTGAGCAGTTCTTC. Protein sequence: CASSSSGRGEQFF. The chain uses TRBV6-5 and TRBJ2-1; 10 bases match TRBD2. V was pared by 4 bases and J by 9 bases, with 3 bases of the junction left unmatched. Germline CDR1 reads MNHEY; CDR2 reads SVGAGI. This CDR3 has 13 amino acids.

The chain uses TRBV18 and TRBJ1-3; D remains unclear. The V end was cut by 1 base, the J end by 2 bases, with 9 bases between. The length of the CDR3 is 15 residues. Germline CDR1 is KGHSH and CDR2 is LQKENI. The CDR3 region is CASSPQVIAGNTIYF. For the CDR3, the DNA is TGTGCCAGCTCACCACAGGTCATTGCTGGAAACACCATATATTTT.

The CDR3 reads CAWSSGTGVTGANVLTF. CDR3 bases: TGTGCCTGGAGTTCCGGGACAGGGGTAACTGGGGCCAACGTCCTGACTTTC. This chain joins TRBV30 and TRBJ2-6; 10 bases fit TRBD1. The V segment lost 2 bases and the J segment 2 bases; nucleotides outside the gene matches: 6. CDR1 and CDR2 from the germline V gene are GTSNPN and SVGIG (reference sequence). CDR3 length: 17 amino acids.

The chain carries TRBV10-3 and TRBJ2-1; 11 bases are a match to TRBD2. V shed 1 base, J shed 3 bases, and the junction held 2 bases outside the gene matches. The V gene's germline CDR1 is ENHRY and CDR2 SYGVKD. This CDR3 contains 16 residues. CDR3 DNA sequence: TGTGCCATCAGTGAGTTAGCGGGAGGGGACTACAATGAGCAGTTCTTC. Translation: CAISELAGGDYNEQFF.

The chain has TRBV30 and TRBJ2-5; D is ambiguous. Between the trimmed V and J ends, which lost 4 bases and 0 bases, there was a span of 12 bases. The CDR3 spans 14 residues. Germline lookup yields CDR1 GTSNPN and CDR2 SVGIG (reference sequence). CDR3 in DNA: TGTGCCTGGAAAGGGCAAAGGTACCAAGAGACCCAGTACTTC. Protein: CAWKGQRYQETQYF.

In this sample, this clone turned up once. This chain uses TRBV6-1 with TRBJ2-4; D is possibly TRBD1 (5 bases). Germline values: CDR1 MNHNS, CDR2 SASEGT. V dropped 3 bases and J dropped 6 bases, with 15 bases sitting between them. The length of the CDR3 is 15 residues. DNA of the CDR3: TGTGCCAGCAGTGATCTCAGGGCCTCAGGAAACATTCAGTACTTC. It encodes CASSDLRASGNIQYF.

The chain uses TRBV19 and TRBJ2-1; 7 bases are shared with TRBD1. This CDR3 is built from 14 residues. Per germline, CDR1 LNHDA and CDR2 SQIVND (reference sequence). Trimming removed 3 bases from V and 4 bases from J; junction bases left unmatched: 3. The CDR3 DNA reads TGTGCCAGTAGTATTTCCAGGGGGTACAATGAGCAGTTCTTC. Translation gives CASSISRGYNEQFF.

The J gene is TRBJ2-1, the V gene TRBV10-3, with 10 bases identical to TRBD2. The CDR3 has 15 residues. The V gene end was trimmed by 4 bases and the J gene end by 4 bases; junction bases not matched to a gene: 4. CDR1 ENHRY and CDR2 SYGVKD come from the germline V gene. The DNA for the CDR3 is TGTGCCATCAGTGGTAGCGGGGGGTCTTACAATGAGCAGTTCTTC. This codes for CAISGSGGSYNEQFF.

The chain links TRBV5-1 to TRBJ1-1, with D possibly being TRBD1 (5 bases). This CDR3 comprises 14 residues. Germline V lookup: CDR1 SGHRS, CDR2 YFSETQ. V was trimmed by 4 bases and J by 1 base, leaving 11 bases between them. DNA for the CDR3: TGCGCCAGCAGCGTTGGGGCGGAGAACACTGAAGCTTTCTTT. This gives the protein CASSVGAENTEAFF.

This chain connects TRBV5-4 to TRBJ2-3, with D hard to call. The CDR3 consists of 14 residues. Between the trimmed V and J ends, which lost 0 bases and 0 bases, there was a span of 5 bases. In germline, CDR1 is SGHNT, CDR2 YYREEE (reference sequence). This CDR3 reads CASSLADSTDTQYF. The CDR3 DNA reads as TGTGCCAGCAGCTTGGCCGACAGCACAGATACGCAGTATTTT.

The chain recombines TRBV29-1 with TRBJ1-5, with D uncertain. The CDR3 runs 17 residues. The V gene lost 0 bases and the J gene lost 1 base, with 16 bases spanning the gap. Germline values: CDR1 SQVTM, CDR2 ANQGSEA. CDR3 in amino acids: CSVEDWDRVVSNQPQHF. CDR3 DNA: TGCAGCGTTGAAGATTGGGATCGGGTGGTAAGCAATCAGCCCCAGCATTTT.

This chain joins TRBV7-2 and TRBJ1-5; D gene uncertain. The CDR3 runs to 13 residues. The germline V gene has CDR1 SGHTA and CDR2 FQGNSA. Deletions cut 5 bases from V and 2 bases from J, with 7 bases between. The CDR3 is CASSPWGNQPQHF. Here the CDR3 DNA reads TGTGCCAGCAGCCCGTGGGGCAATCAGCCCCAGCATTTT. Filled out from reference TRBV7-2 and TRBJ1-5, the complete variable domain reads GAGVSQSPSNKVTEKGKDVELRCDPISGHTALYWYRQSLGQGLEFLIYFQGNSAPDKSGLPSDRFSAERTGGSVSTLTIQRTQQEDSAVYLCASSPWGNQPQHFGDGTRLSIL.

The CDR3 region has the DNA TGTGCCGCTATGCGACTCGGGTACGAGCAGTACTTC. This codes for CAAMRLGYEQYF. The chain links TRBV28 to TRBJ2-7; unclear D gene. This CDR3 is built from 12 residues. Trimming removed 11 bases from V and 4 bases from J, with 15 bases in between. CDR1 and CDR2 from the germline V gene are MDHEN and SYDVKM.

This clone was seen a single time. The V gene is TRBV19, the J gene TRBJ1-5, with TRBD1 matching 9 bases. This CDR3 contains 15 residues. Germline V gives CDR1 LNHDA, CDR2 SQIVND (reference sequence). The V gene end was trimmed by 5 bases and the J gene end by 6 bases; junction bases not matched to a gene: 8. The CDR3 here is CASSGGDRGFQPQHF. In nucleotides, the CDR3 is TGTGCCAGTAGTGGGGGAGACAGGGGGTTTCAGCCCCAGCATTTT.

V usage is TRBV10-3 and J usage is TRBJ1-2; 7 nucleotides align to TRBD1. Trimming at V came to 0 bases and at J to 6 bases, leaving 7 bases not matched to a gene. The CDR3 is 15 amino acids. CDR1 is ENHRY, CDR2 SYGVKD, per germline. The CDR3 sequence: CAISESQGEVHGYTF. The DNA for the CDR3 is TGTGCCATCAGTGAGTCCCAGGGGGAAGTTCATGGCTACACCTTC.

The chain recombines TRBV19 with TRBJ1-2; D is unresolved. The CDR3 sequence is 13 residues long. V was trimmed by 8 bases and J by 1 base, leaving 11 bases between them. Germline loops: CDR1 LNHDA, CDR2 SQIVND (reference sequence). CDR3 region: CASLDPFNYGYTF. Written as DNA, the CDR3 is TGTGCCAGTTTGGACCCTTTTAACTATGGCTACACCTTC.

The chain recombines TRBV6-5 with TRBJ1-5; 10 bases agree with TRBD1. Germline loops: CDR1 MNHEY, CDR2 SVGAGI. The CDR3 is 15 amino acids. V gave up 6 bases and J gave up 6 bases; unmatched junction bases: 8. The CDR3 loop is CASSSGQGVSQPQHF. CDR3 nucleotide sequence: TGTGCCAGCAGCTCTGGACAGGGGGTAAGTCAGCCCCAGCATTTT.

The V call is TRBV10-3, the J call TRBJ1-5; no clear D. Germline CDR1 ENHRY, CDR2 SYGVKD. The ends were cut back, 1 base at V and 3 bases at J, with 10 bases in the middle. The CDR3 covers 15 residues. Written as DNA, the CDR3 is TGTGCCATCAGTGAGTTTTTGCAAGCCAATCAGCCCCAGCATTTT. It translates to CAISEFLQANQPQHF.

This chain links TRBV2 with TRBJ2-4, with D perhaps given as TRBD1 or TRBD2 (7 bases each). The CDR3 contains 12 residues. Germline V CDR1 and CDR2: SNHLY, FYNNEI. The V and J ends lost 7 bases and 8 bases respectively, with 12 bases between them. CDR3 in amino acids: CASKAGGDIQYF. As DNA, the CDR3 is TGTGCCAGCAAGGCAGGGGGGGACATTCAGTACTTC.

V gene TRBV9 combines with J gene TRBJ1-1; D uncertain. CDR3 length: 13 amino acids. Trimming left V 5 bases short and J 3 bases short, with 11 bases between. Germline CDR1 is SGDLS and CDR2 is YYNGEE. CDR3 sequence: CASSRPLDTEAFF. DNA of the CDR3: TGTGCCAGCAGTAGACCCCTAGACACTGAAGCTTTCTTT.

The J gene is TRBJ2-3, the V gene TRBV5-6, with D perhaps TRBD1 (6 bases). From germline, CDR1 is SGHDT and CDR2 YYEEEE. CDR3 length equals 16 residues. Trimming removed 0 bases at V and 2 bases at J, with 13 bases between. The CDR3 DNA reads TGTGCCAGCAGCTTGGTAGCAGGGGACGCCACAGATACGCAGTATTTT. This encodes CASSLVAGDATDTQYF.

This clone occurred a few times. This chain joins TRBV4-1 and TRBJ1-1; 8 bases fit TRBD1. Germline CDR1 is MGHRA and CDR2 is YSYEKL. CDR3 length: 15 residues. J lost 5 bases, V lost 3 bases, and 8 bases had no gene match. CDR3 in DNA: TGCGCCAGCAGCCAGGGGGACAGGTCGGGGACTGAAGCTTTCTTT. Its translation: CASSQGDRSGTEAFF.

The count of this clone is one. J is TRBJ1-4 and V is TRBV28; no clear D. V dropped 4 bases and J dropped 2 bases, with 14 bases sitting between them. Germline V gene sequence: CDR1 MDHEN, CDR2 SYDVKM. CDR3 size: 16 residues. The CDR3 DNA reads TGTGCCAGCAGTTCTCCAATCCCGGACACTAATGAAAAACTGTTTTTT. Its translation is CASSSPIPDTNEKLFF.

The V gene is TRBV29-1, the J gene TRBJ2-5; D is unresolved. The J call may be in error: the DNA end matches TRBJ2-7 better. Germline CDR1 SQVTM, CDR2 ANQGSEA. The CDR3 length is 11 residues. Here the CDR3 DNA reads TGCAGCGTTGCTCGTCCAAACGAGCAGTACTTC. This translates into CSVARPNEQYF.

As DNA, the CDR3 is TGTGCCAGCTCACCTCCTGCGGATCCAAATGAGCAGTTCTTC. Its protein is CASSPPADPNEQFF. J is TRBJ2-1 and V is TRBV18; D not resolved. V was shortened by 3 bases and J by 7 bases, with 13 bases between the two germline ends. Looked up from germline, CDR1 is KGHSH and CDR2 is LQKENI. This CDR3 spans 14 amino acids.